The 21 T cell receptor beta chains listed next were all sequenced from one sample in a study of blood T cell repertoires in COVID-19. Clones were read by immunoSEQ multiplex PCR, and TCRdb kept only the in-frame ones, dropping some. Found here are hundreds of thousands of clones, roughly 87% of them singletons; the top ten hold over 0.7%. Sequenced input: peripheral blood. The receptors originated from a young man with COVID-19, enrolled during active disease.

Written as DNA, the CDR3 is TGTGCCAGCTCACTCGACAGGGGCGCCGAGACCCAGTACTTC. It codes for CASSLDRGAETQYF. This sequence joins TRBV18 and TRBJ2-5, with 8 bases aligning to TRBD1. The CDR3 runs to 14 residues. The trim removed 4 bases at V and 5 bases at J, leaving 6 bases unmatched. Germline V gives CDR1 KGHSH, CDR2 LQKENI.

The table lists this clone with a few counts. V and J are TRBV3-1 (or the pseudogene TRBV3-2) and TRBJ1-2; possibly TRBD1 for D (6 bases). The germline CDR1 and CDR2 sequences are LGHDT and YNNKEL (reference sequence). V lost 1 base, J lost 7 bases, and 10 bases lay in between. There are 13 residues in the CDR3. CDR3 sequence reads: CASSQAGTSGYTF. The CDR3 DNA sequence: TGTGCCAGCAGCCAAGCGGGGACATCTGGCTACACCTTC.

The rearrangement links TRBV6-5 to TRBJ2-7; TRBD2 agrees at 8 bases. The CDR3 spans 14 residues. V dropped 7 bases and J dropped 0; count of bases not matched to a gene: 5. Germline V gene sequence: CDR1 MNHEY, CDR2 SVGAGI. The CDR3 nucleotides read TGTGCCAGCATGCTGAGCGGGAGCTCCTACGAGCAGTACTTC. Translated, it gives CASMLSGSSYEQYF.

V gene TRBV7-2 combines with J gene TRBJ2-3; TRBD2 matches at 7 bases. The V segment lost 2 bases and the J segment 3 bases; nucleotides outside the gene matches: 2. Germline V lookup: CDR1 SGHTA, CDR2 FQGNSA. The CDR3 sequence is 14 residues long. CDR3 sequence reads: CASSLLLATDTQYF. In DNA, the CDR3 is TGTGCCAGCAGCTTACTACTAGCGACAGATACGCAGTATTTT.

The CDR3 region has the DNA TGTGCCACCAGTGGCTACACAGATACGCAGTATTTT. It translates to CATSGYTDTQYF. V gene TRBV24-1 combines with J gene TRBJ2-3; no reliable D call. This CDR3 region has 12 residues. Germline assignment: CDR1 KGHDR and CDR2 SFDVKD. V dropped 5 bases and J dropped 2 bases, with 4 bases sitting between them.

V gene TRBV6-1 combines with J gene TRBJ2-5, with 7 nucleotides matching TRBD1. Germline CDR1 MNHNS, CDR2 SASEGT. The CDR3 extends over 17 amino acids. The V and J ends lost 0 bases and 6 bases, in that order; junction bases with no gene match: 13. The CDR3 spells CASSEANNRGRQKTQYF. The CDR3 DNA is TGTGCCAGCAGTGAAGCCAATAACAGGGGACGGCAGAAGACCCAGTACTTC.

This chain connects TRBV6-5 to TRBJ1-6; D not certain. Germline V gives CDR1 MNHEY, CDR2 SVGAGI. With 2 bases removed from V and 2 bases from J, the gap between germline ends came to 10 bases. There are 16 residues in the CDR3. The CDR3 DNA sequence: TGTGCCAGCAGTTACGGTGAGGGCACCTATAATTCACCCCTCCACTTT. The encoded protein is CASSYGEGTYNSPLHF.

The chain joins TRBV19 to TRBJ1-6; D unclear. The CDR3 has 13 amino acids. Germline V lookup: CDR1 LNHDA, CDR2 SQIVND (reference sequence). The V and J ends lost 3 bases and 7 bases respectively, with 7 bases between them. The CDR3: CASSISGNSPLHF. For the CDR3, the DNA is TGTGCCAGTAGTATTTCAGGAAATTCACCCCTCCACTTT.

V and J are TRBV18 and TRBJ1-1; 10 bases fit TRBD1. Trimming at V came to 4 bases and at J to 3 bases, leaving 2 bases not matched to a gene. Germline V gene data show CDR1 as KGHSH and CDR2 as LQKENI. The CDR3 loop spans 14 amino acids. CDR3 nucleotide sequence: TGTGCCAGCTCACAAGGACAGGGGGACACTGAAGCTTTCTTT. It yields the protein CASSQGQGDTEAFF.

This chain uses TRBV25-1 with TRBJ2-7, with 9 bases fitting TRBD1. Germline-derived CDR1 and CDR2 are MGHDK and SYGVNS. Trimming took 4 bases from V and 6 from J; bases not matched to a gene: 10. This CDR3 spans 15 amino acids. The CDR3 spells CASSAPGTGKTEQYF. As DNA, the CDR3 is TGTGCCAGCAGTGCCCCCGGGACAGGGAAGACCGAGCAGTACTTC.

The chain combines TRBV5-4 with TRBJ2-3; 7 bases are shared with TRBD2. The trim removed 4 bases at V and 5 bases at J, leaving 13 bases unmatched. The CDR3 runs to 16 residues. CDR1 is SGHNT and CDR2 is YYREEE in the germline V gene (reference sequence). In DNA, the CDR3 is TGTGCCAGCAGCCCCCGAGCGGGGCATGAAGGAGATACGCAGTATTTT. It specifies CASSPRAGHEGDTQYF.

The CDR3 is CASSKEGGGGETQYF. As DNA, the CDR3 is TGTGCCAGCAGCAAAGAGGGAGGGGGTGGAGAGACCCAGTACTTC. The V and J genes are TRBV21-1 and TRBJ2-5; the table's D gene call, TRBD2, was not cross checked with the DNA. TRBV21-1 is listed as a pseudogene. The CDR3 is made up of 15 amino acids.

The rearrangement links TRBV7-3 to TRBJ2-7; D possibly corresponds to TRBD2 (5 bases). Looked up from germline, CDR1 is SGHTA and CDR2 is FQGTGA. The V end lost 2 bases, the J end lost 2 bases, and 13 bases lay between the germline ends. The CDR3 length is 15 residues. The CDR3 nucleotides are TGTGCCAGCAGCTTAGGTGAGGGCCCGCCCTACGAGCAGTACTTC. Amino acids: CASSLGEGPPYEQYF.

Note on this clone: Other DNA sequences within the sample encode an identical CDR3. The chain employs TRBV2 and TRBJ2-6, with D perhaps TRBD1 (5 bases). With 2 bases removed from V and 1 base from J, the gap between germline ends came to 6 bases. CDR1 and CDR2 from the germline V gene are SNHLY and FYNNEI. This CDR3 region has 15 residues. The DNA of the CDR3 is TGTGCCAGCAGTGAACAGGGATCTGGGGCCAACGTCCTGACTTTC. This codes for CASSEQGSGANVLTF. The complete variable domain, with remaining parts taken from reference TRBV2 and TRBJ2-6, reads EPEVTQTPSHQVTQMGQEVILRCVPISNHLYFYWYRQILGQKVEFLVSFYNNEISEKSEIFDDQFSVERPDGSNFTLKIRSTKLEDSAMYFCASSEQGSGANVLTFGAGSRLTVL.

The chain uses TRBV10-2 and TRBJ1-1; D is unresolved. Trimming took off 6 bases at V and 5 bases at J, with 13 bases between the two ends. Germline loops: CDR1 WSHSY, CDR2 SAAADI. There are 13 residues in the CDR3. The CDR3 here is CASREGPGTEAFF. The CDR3 nucleotides read TGCGCCAGCAGAGAGGGTCCCGGGACTGAAGCTTTCTTT.

This clone was picked up one time. The chain has TRBV7-9 and TRBJ1-1; TRBD1 matches 7 bases. V lost 6 bases and J lost 4; bases outside the gene matches: 11. Germline-derived CDR1 and CDR2 are SEHNR and FQNEAQ (reference sequence). CDR3 length: 15 amino acids. The CDR3, as DNA: TGTGCCAGCAGACACGACAGGGTATGGATCACTGAAGCTTTCTTT. Its protein is CASRHDRVWITEAFF.

The chain employs TRBV6-1 and TRBJ2-7; possible D gene TRBD1, 5 bases. This CDR3 region has 13 residues. The V gene's germline CDR1 is MNHNS and CDR2 SASEGT. The germline V and J ends were trimmed by 2 bases and 2 bases, with 7 bases remaining between them. The CDR3 sequence: CASSERGPYEQYF. CDR3 DNA: TGTGCCAGCAGTGAAAGGGGCCCCTACGAGCAGTACTTC.

The chain combines TRBV4-1 with TRBJ2-5, with 8 bases aligning to TRBD1. Trimming removed 4 bases from V and 2 bases from J; junction bases left unmatched: 6. The CDR3 has 15 amino acids. CDR1 is MGHRA and CDR2 is YSYEKL in the germline V gene. This CDR3 reads CASSPAGTGQETQYF. The CDR3 DNA follows: TGCGCCAGCAGCCCAGCCGGGACAGGACAAGAGACCCAGTACTTC.

This rearrangement joins TRBV3-1 (or the pseudogene TRBV3-2) to TRBJ2-2; TRBD1 might be the D (5 bases). There are 15 residues in the CDR3. Germline CDR1 reads LGHDT; CDR2 reads YNNKEL (reference sequence). V dropped 5 bases and J dropped 0 bases, with 10 bases sitting between them. CDR3 DNA sequence: TGTGCCAGCAGCTATGTAGGGGCGAACACCGGGGAGCTGTTTTTT. Translation: CASSYVGANTGELFF.

The J gene is TRBJ2-7, the V gene TRBV19; 7 bases match TRBD1. In germline, CDR1 is LNHDA, CDR2 SQIVND (reference sequence). The CDR3 extends over 13 amino acids. V lost 3 bases to trimming and J lost 4 bases; unmatched junction nucleotides: 3. The CDR3 DNA follows: TGTGCCAGTAGTATCAAGACAGGGTACGAGCAGTACTTC. This translates into CASSIKTGYEQYF.

The chain recombines TRBV19 with TRBJ1-6; 9 nucleotides line up with TRBD1. Germline CDR1 reads LNHDA; CDR2 reads SQIVND (reference sequence). The CDR3 extends over 19 amino acids. J was trimmed by 1 base and V by 5 bases; bases with no gene match: 12. The CDR3 nucleotides read TGTGCCAGTAGTGACAGAACAGGGGGCCGAGGATCCTATAATTCACCCCTCCACTTT. Protein sequence: CASSDRTGGRGSYNSPLHF.